This record covers a single T cell receptor (beta chain). Its antigen is unknown. The data stem from a study of PD-1 blockade in classical Hodgkin lymphoma. The wider study: It was nivolumab at 3 mg/kg, given intravenously every 2 weeks, that patients received. Findings and caveats of the study: Only CD4+ TCR diversity, not CD8+, had risen significantly by C4D1. Relapsed/refractory patients reportedly had the lowest baseline TCR diversity, below newly diagnosed patients, who were below healthy donors. Why the repertoires differ is still unclear, perhaps disease activity or prior therapy.

Time point meaning: cycle 4 day 1 (C4D1), after about 6 weeks of nivolumab. Every patient was affected by relapse after autologous stem cell transplantation, while exposure to brentuximab vedotin was not uniform. Magnetic negative selection purified CD4+ T cells from thawed PBMCs. V lost 7 bases to trimming and J lost 5 bases, with 12 bases between them. The length of the CDR3 is 13 residues. Germline V gene sequence: CDR1 MNHNS, CDR2 SASEGT. This table comes from immunoSEQ multiplex PCR, and its TCRdb copy is limited to in-frame clones, with some not included. The table has 32,000 or so clones, approximately 90% seen once.

The sequencing here drew on CD4+ T cells from blood, taken before the fourth cycle of nivolumab. This TCR came from a human donor with classical Hodgkin lymphoma. The chain joins TRBV6-1 to TRBJ1-5; D is ambiguous. DNA for the CDR3: TGTGCCAGCACGCGCAGTAGGGATCAGCCCCAGCATTTT. Encoded protein: CASTRSRDQPQHF.